This is a list of T cell receptor beta chains from one sample in a study of blood T cell repertoires in COVID-19. Assay: immunoSEQ multiplex PCR; the TCRdb copy retains only in-frame clones and omits some. The sample includes 200,000 to 250,000 clones, around 85% of them seen just once. The sequencing input was PBMCs or T cells enriched from blood (not recorded which). All receptors derive from a woman between 45 and 60 years old in a cohort exposed to, infected with or recovered from COVID-19 (not recorded which). CDR3s include the opening cysteine and the closing phenylalanine or tryptophan. Each record gives: clone size, CDR3 length, J gene, V gene, D gene, CDR3 DNA, CDR3 protein. The D gene is left open where the match is weak. Expanded clones are given a class, and other clones once, few, many or no size at all.

>.|15|TRBJ2-1|TRBV9|TRBD1
TGTGCCAGCAGCCTGGGGACAGGTCAAGCCAATGAGCAGTTCTTC
CASSLGTGQANEQFF
>.|18|TRBJ2-2|TRBV7-2|.
TGTGCCAGCAGCTTAGCGCGGTCCGGGGGACTTTGGACCGGGGAGCTGTTTTTT
CASSLARSGGLWTGELFF
>.|17|TRBJ1-6|TRBV6-1|.
TGTGCCAGCAGTGAATTCACAGGTGTCCCTACTTATTCACCCCTCCACTTT
CASSEFTGVPTYSPLHF
>.|14|TRBJ1-2|TRBV5-4|.
TGTGCCAGCAGCCATGAACCCGTCGATCGGGGCTACACCTTC
CASSHEPVDRGYTF
>.|14|TRBJ2-7|TRBV5-6|.
TGTGCCAGCAGCTTCAGGGCCAGACCCTACGAGCAGTACTTC
CASSFRARPYEQYF
>.|15|TRBJ2-1|TRBV19|.
TGTGCCAGTAGTATTAGGGGGGGCCCCTACAATGAGCAGTTCTTC
CASSIRGGPYNEQFF
>.|20|TRBJ1-6|TRBV4-2|TRBD1
TGTGCCAGCAGCCAAGCGGACAGGGTGAGTAGCCACTTCAAGGGGTCACCCCTCCACTTT
CASSQADRVSSHFKGSPLHF
>.|15|TRBJ1-1|TRBV19|.
TGTGCCAGTAGTATATACGGGGGTGCGGACACTGAAGCTTTCTTT
CASSIYGGADTEAFF
>once|13|TRBJ2-3|TRBV19|TRBD1
TGTGCCAGTAATCAGGGGGGCACAGATACGCAGTATTTT
CASNQGGTDTQYF
>.|15|TRBJ1-1|TRBV5-1|.
TGCGCCAGCAGCTTGCAGGGAGGGAGAAGCACTGAAGCTTTCTTT
CASSLQGGRSTEAFF
>.|15|TRBJ2-3|TRBV5-1|TRBD2
TGCGCCAGCAGCTTGGGTAGCGGGGGGGCTGATACGCAGTATTTT
CASSLGSGGADTQYF
>.|13|TRBJ1-1|TRBV28|.
TGTGCCAGCAGTTTATTTTCGTACACTGAAGCTTTCTTT
CASSLFSYTEAFF
>.|13|TRBJ1-1|TRBV9|.
TGTGCCAGCAGCGTAGAGCGAACCACTGAAGCTTTCTTT
CASSVERTTEAFF
>.|12|TRBJ2-7|TRBV12-3/TRBV12-4|TRBD1
TGTGCCAGCAGTGGGACAGGGATTAGGCAGTACTTC
CASSGTGIRQYF